These 32 T cell receptor beta chains share one sample of origin, sequenced in a study of cytomegalovirus exposure and HLA in healthy donors (dated by TCRdb to the late 2010s). The protocol used for the library was the immunoSEQ multiplex PCR assay. For the multiplex PCR, a mixture combining 60 forward primers for TCR Vbeta segments and 13 reverse primers for TCR Jbeta segments was used. In TCRdb, the immuneACCESS table is reduced to in-frame sequences with V and J assigned. These tables do not hold every clone; where another copy was compared, an unresolved V gene accounts for under half, and the others remain unexplained. Counted in this sample were 150,000 to 200,000 clones; 80% to 85% of them appeared once. The biggest ten clones account for around 2.2% of the sample. Sequencing was carried out using PBMCs. All receptors derive from a woman aged 25-40 years in good health and CMV-seronegative.

The chain uses TRBV6-5 and TRBJ2-6; possible D gene TRBD1, 5 bases. V lost 4 bases, J lost 2 bases, and 9 bases lay in between. Germline values: CDR1 MNHEY, CDR2 SVGAGI. CDR3 length: 15 residues. The CDR3 loop reads CASSSQGTGANVLTF. In nucleotides, the CDR3 is TGTGCCAGCAGTTCCCAGGGTACTGGGGCCAACGTCCTGACTTTC.

The chain couples TRBV7-3 to TRBJ2-1; 7 bases map to TRBD2. Unmatched junction bases numbered 8, after V lost 5 bases and J lost 4 bases. Germline CDR1 is SGHTA and CDR2 is FQGTGA. The CDR3 has 15 amino acids. CDR3 in amino acids: CASSPEVAGYNEQFF. In DNA form, the CDR3 reads TGTGCCAGCAGCCCCGAGGTAGCGGGTTACAATGAGCAGTTCTTC.

With regard to this clone: This sample includes further DNA sequences coding for the same CDR3. The gene calls are TRBV6-6 and TRBJ1-5; no reliable D call. The CDR3 contains 16 residues. With 2 bases removed from V and 0 bases from J, the gap between germline ends came to 11 bases. Germline V lookup: CDR1 MNHNY, CDR2 SVGAGI (reference sequence). The DNA of the CDR3 is TGTGCCAGCAGTTACGCCGGAGGGTATAGCAATCAGCCCCAGCATTTT. It encodes CASSYAGGYSNQPQHF.

The genes are TRBV6-5 and TRBJ2-2, with D perhaps matching TRBD2 (5 bases). Germline V gene lookup returns CDR1 MNHEY and CDR2 SVGAGI. This CDR3 is 14 amino acids long. The V and J ends lost 6 bases and 1 base respectively, with 9 bases between them. CDR3 amino acids: CASRPSGNTGELFF. The CDR3 nucleotides are TGTGCCAGCAGACCCAGCGGGAACACCGGGGAGCTGTTTTTT.

This chain links TRBV5-6 with TRBJ2-7; maybe TRBD1 (6 bases). Per germline, CDR1 SGHDT and CDR2 YYEEEE. The CDR3 is 15 residues long. V shed 5 bases and J shed 0 bases, with 15 bases lying between them. CDR3: CASSYRQVSSYEQYF. DNA of the CDR3: TGTGCCAGCAGTTATAGACAGGTGAGCTCCTACGAGCAGTACTTC.

The V call is TRBV7-8, the J call TRBJ2-3, with 10 bases matching TRBD2. V dropped 2 bases and J dropped 1; count of bases not matched to a gene: 15. CDR1 and CDR2 (germline): SGHVS, FQNEAQ. CDR3 size: 20 residues. Written as DNA, the CDR3 is TGTGCCAGCAGCTTACGCTCCCGTCTAGCGGGAGTTCGGGGCACAGATACGCAGTATTTT. Amino acids: CASSLRSRLAGVRGTDTQYF. The whole variable domain, filled in from reference TRBV7-8 and TRBJ2-3, reads GAGVSQSPRYKVAKRGQDVALRCDPISGHVSLFWYQQALGQGPEFLTYFQNEAQLDKSGLPSDRFFAERPEGSVSTLKIQRTQQEDSAVYLCASSLRSRLAGVRGTDTQYFGPGTRLTVL.

The chain is built from TRBV28 and TRBJ1-2; 8 bases match TRBD1. CDR3 length equals 14 residues. V trimming: 3 bases; J trimming: 4 bases; junction bases outside the gene matches: 4. Germline V gene sequence: CDR1 MDHEN, CDR2 SYDVKM. The DNA of the CDR3 is TGTGCCAGCAGTTTGCAGGACAGGGCCTATGGCTACACCTTC. Translated, it gives CASSLQDRAYGYTF.

The gene calls are TRBV15 and TRBJ1-3, with TRBD1 matching 7 bases. CDR1 and CDR2 (germline): LNHNV, YYDKDF (reference sequence). V dropped 0 bases and J dropped 1; count of bases not matched to a gene: 0. The CDR3 is 15 residues long. The CDR3 DNA reads as TGTGCCACCAGCAGAGACAGGGGGTCTGGAAACACCATATATTTT. Amino acid sequence: CATSRDRGSGNTIYF.

This sequence joins TRBV6-1 and TRBJ2-1; 7 nucleotides agree with TRBD2. The CDR3 spans 15 residues. J gave up 1 base and V 7 bases, and 7 bases lay outside the gene matches. CDR1 MNHNS and CDR2 SASEGT come from the germline V gene. CDR3 in amino acids: CASTREWGSYNEQFF. As DNA, the CDR3 is TGTGCCAGCACGCGGGAGTGGGGTTCCTACAATGAGCAGTTCTTC.

The CDR3 nucleotides are TGTGCCATCAGATCTGGACAGTTCTACGAGCAGTACTTC. Translation: CAIRSGQFYEQYF. V gene TRBV10-3 combines with J gene TRBJ2-7, with D possibly matching TRBD1 (6 bases). V lost 6 bases to trimming and J lost 3 bases, with 12 bases between them. The CDR3 runs to 13 residues. Germline loops: CDR1 ENHRY, CDR2 SYGVKD.

The CDR3 spells CATSRARESYNEQFF. CDR3 DNA: TGTGCCACCAGCAGAGCCCGGGAATCCTACAATGAGCAGTTCTTC. This chain uses TRBV15 with TRBJ2-1; a weak D match, TRBD2 (5 bases). The CDR3 spans 15 residues. The V gene lost 1 base and the J gene lost 1 base, with 8 bases spanning the gap. The germline gives CDR1 LNHNV, CDR2 YYDKDF (reference sequence).

The chain is built from TRBV28 and TRBJ2-7, with 11 bases matching TRBD2. The J segment lost 3 bases and the V segment lost 5 bases, leaving 6 bases of the junction unmatched. Germline CDR1 MDHEN, CDR2 SYDVKM. The CDR3 consists of 15 residues. Here the CDR3 reads CASSPGTSGLYEQYF. In DNA, the CDR3 is TGTGCCAGCAGTCCCGGGACTAGCGGACTCTACGAGCAGTACTTC.

The chain links TRBV18 to TRBJ2-1, with 9 bases identical to TRBD2. Trimming at V came to 0 bases and at J to 4 bases, leaving 7 bases not matched to a gene. Germline V lookup: CDR1 KGHSH, CDR2 LQKENI. The CDR3 length is 17 residues. CDR3 sequence (DNA): TGTGCCAGCTCACCACCGTCTAGCGGGGTAGGATACAATGAGCAGTTCTTC. Translating it yields CASSPPSSGVGYNEQFF.

The CDR3 protein is CAISDRTSSLSTDTQYF. The CDR3 nucleotides are TGTGCCATCAGTGATCGGACTAGTTCACTTAGCACAGATACGCAGTATTTT. The V and J genes are TRBV10-3 and TRBJ2-3; 7 nucleotides match TRBD2. The CDR3 contains 17 residues. Trimming at V came to 3 bases and at J to 0 bases, leaving 9 bases not matched to a gene. Germline assignment: CDR1 ENHRY and CDR2 SYGVKD.

The gene calls are TRBV2 and TRBJ2-5; possibly TRBD1 for D (5 bases). V was cut by 6 bases and J by 4 bases, with 15 bases left in between. CDR1 and CDR2 from the germline V gene are SNHLY and FYNNEI. There are 14 residues in the CDR3. CDR3 in DNA: TGTGCCAGCAGCCCAGGGTCGTATAGAGAGACCCAGTACTTC. This sequence encodes CASSPGSYRETQYF.

This chain connects TRBV27 to TRBJ1-2, with 7 bases aligning to TRBD1. J lost 1 base, V lost 5 bases, and 7 bases had no gene match. The CDR3 has 15 amino acids. Germline CDR1 and CDR2: MNHEY and SMNVEV (reference sequence). The chain's CDR3 is CASSPGGYFNYGYTF. CDR3 coding DNA: TGTGCCAGCAGTCCAGGGGGGTATTTTAACTATGGCTACACCTTC.

The V and J genes are TRBV5-6 and TRBJ2-3, with D maybe TRBD2 (6 bases). Trimming shortened V by 4 bases and J by 0 bases, and 12 bases separated the two germline ends. This CDR3 comprises 15 residues. CDR1 is SGHDT, CDR2 YYEEEE, per germline. CDR3 sequence (DNA): TGTGCCAGCAGCCCTCCCGGGACTAGCACAGATACGCAGTATTTT. Its translation: CASSPPGTSTDTQYF.

The chain combines TRBV6-6 with TRBJ2-5, with TRBD2 as a possible D gene (5 bases). V lost 2 bases and J lost 2, with 15 bases in between. CDR1 and CDR2 (germline): MNHNY, SVGAGI (reference sequence). The CDR3 is 16 residues long. The CDR3 sequence: CASSYAEALGQETQYF. DNA of the CDR3: TGTGCCAGCAGTTACGCGGAGGCTTTAGGTCAAGAGACCCAGTACTTC.

This clone is a singleton in its sample. The chain recombines TRBV27 with TRBJ1-6, with D unclear. The length of the CDR3 is 14 residues. Trimming cost V 3 bases and J 6 bases, with 9 bases left between them. Germline CDR1 MNHEY, CDR2 SMNVEV (reference sequence). The CDR3 spells CASSLFTVNSPLHF. CDR3 DNA: TGTGCCAGCAGTTTGTTTACAGTTAATTCACCCCTCCACTTT.

This clone was counted only a few times. The chain is built from TRBV25-1 and TRBJ2-7, with 12 bases lining up with TRBD2. CDR3 length equals 13 residues. V trimming: 6 bases; J trimming: 4 bases; junction bases outside the gene matches: 1. In germline, CDR1 is MGHDK, CDR2 SYGVNS. The CDR3 DNA reads TGTGCCAGCAGGACTAGCGGGGGTTACGAGCAGTACTTC. Protein: CASRTSGGYEQYF.

This clone has only a few counts. The V and J genes are TRBV5-4 and TRBJ1-2; 7 nucleotides agree with TRBD1. V trimming: 5 bases; J trimming: 2 bases; junction bases outside the gene matches: 6. CDR1 is SGHNT and CDR2 is YYREEE in the germline V gene (reference sequence). There are 14 residues in the CDR3. The CDR3 DNA follows: TGTGCCAGCAGGCCCCCGGGACAGAACTATGGCTACACCTTC. Translating it yields CASRPPGQNYGYTF.

The rearrangement joins TRBV7-2 to TRBJ2-2, with D possibly being TRBD2 (6 bases). V was shortened by 2 bases and J by 6 bases, with 16 bases between the two germline ends. The length of the CDR3 is 16 residues. The V gene's germline CDR1 is SGHTA and CDR2 FQGNSA. In nucleotides, the CDR3 is TGTGCCAGCAGCTTAAACCCCGGAGGGGCATCCGGGGAGCTGTTTTTT. Translating it yields CASSLNPGGASGELFF.

The rearrangement uses TRBV2 and TRBJ2-5; 11 bases are shared with TRBD1. V lost 6 bases to trimming and J lost 4 bases; unmatched junction nucleotides: 13. Germline values: CDR1 SNHLY, CDR2 FYNNEI. The CDR3 runs 17 residues. This chain's CDR3 is CASRSNWGQGGGETQYF. CDR3 DNA: TGTGCCAGCAGATCCAATTGGGGACAGGGGGGAGGAGAGACCCAGTACTTC.

The CDR3 protein is CASSSQGIYGYTF. The CDR3, as DNA: TGTGCCAGCAGTTCCCAGGGAATCTATGGCTACACCTTC. The chain combines TRBV5-4 with TRBJ1-2; possible D gene TRBD1, 5 bases. With 5 bases removed from V and 4 bases from J, the gap between germline ends came to 12 bases. This CDR3 spans 13 amino acids. Germline V gene data show CDR1 as SGHNT and CDR2 as YYREEE (reference sequence).

The chain combines TRBV14 with TRBJ1-6; a possible D gene is TRBD1 (6 bases). Per germline, CDR1 SGHDN and CDR2 FVKESK. Trimming removed 3 bases from V and 8 bases from J, with 20 bases in between. This CDR3 has 17 residues. DNA for the CDR3: TGTGCCAGCAGCCAGAGGACAGCAAGTCTTACCTATTCACCCCTCCACTTT. Its protein product is CASSQRTASLTYSPLHF.

The rearrangement uses TRBV19 and TRBJ2-1; D is undetermined. Germline CDR1 and CDR2: LNHDA and SQIVND (reference sequence). The CDR3 covers 14 residues. Trimming stripped 1 base from V and 0 bases from J, with 4 bases between. The CDR3 is CASSIASSYNEQFF. DNA for the CDR3: TGTGCCAGTAGTATAGCGAGCTCCTACAATGAGCAGTTCTTC.

The chain recombines TRBV11-3 with TRBJ1-2; D unclear. The CDR3 is made up of 12 amino acids. Looked up from germline, CDR1 is SGHNT and CDR2 is YENEEA. The ends were cut back, 6 bases at V and 4 bases at J, with 9 bases in the middle. CDR3 amino acids: CASSDRGYGYTF. The CDR3 region has the DNA TGTGCCAGCAGTGATCGGGGCTATGGCTACACCTTC.

J is TRBJ2-1 and V is TRBV6-6; 8 bases map to TRBD2. Germline assignment: CDR1 MNHNY and CDR2 SVGAGI (reference sequence). This CDR3 contains 15 residues. Trimming took 5 bases from V and 6 from J; bases not matched to a gene: 9. CDR3 sequence: CASSRLDRGGNEQFF. CDR3 nucleotides: TGTGCCAGCAGTCGACTCGACCGGGGGGGCAATGAGCAGTTCTTC.

The chain couples TRBV9 to TRBJ1-4; unclear D gene. Germline CDR1 and CDR2: SGDLS and YYNGEE. Trimming removed 3 bases from V and 5 bases from J, with 17 bases in between. This CDR3 region has 16 residues. The CDR3 region has the DNA TGTGCCAGCAGCGCTAATATTGGGCCTTTCAATGAAAAACTGTTTTTT. Encoded protein: CASSANIGPFNEKLFF.

The chain is built from TRBV4-3 and TRBJ2-1; 12 bases map to TRBD2. Germline loops: CDR1 LGHNA, CDR2 YSLEER. The CDR3 is 15 amino acids. The trim removed 4 bases at V and 4 bases at J, leaving 2 bases unmatched. DNA for the CDR3: TGCGCCAGCAGCCCTGGACTAGCGGGGTACAATGAGCAGTTCTTC. Translated, it gives CASSPGLAGYNEQFF.

This clone occurred a few times. CDR3 in amino acids: CASTANRGETQYF. The CDR3 DNA is TGTGCCAGCACCGCCAATAGGGGAGAGACCCAGTACTTC. This chain uses TRBV2 with TRBJ2-5; weak D call: TRBD1 (5 bases). Looked up from germline, CDR1 is SNHLY and CDR2 is FYNNEI. Trimming left V 7 bases short and J 4 bases short, with 13 bases between. The CDR3 totals 13 residues.

The chain joins TRBV2 to TRBJ2-7; no firm D call. Germline V gene lookup returns CDR1 SNHLY and CDR2 FYNNEI. The CDR3 has 10 amino acids. V was shortened by 1 base and J by 8 bases, with 3 bases between the two germline ends. The CDR3 DNA follows: TGTGCCAGCAGTGAAGTAAAGCAGTACTTC. The encoded protein is CASSEVKQYF.